This TCR beta chain was sequenced in a study of cytomegalovirus exposure and HLA in healthy donors. Study outcomes and limitations: An observed cluster of highly shared sequence variants was recorded as a likely sequencing artifact.

Of note for this clone: Its antigen is not known.

A multiplex PCR was run with 60 Vbeta primers and 13 Jbeta primers. Clones were read by immunoSEQ multiplex PCR, and TCRdb kept only the in-frame ones, dropping some. The sample has approximately 190,000 clones, roughly 83% seen once. The CDR3 length is 16 residues. The ends lost 2 bases at V and 2 bases at J; junction bases unmatched: 7. CDR1 is MDHEN, CDR2 SYDVKM, per germline. The TCR sequence derives from a boy younger than 18 in good health and CMV-seronegative. The chain combines TRBV28 with TRBJ2-3, with 7 bases fitting TRBD1. Source material: PBMCs. The DNA for the CDR3 is TGTGCCAGCAGTTTACATCCGGACAGGATCACAGATACGCAGTATTTT. It specifies CASSLHPDRITDTQYF.